The present TCR beta chain was sequenced within a study of blood T cells in healthy people across ages. Note on this clonotype: No antigen is known for it.

Findings and caveats of the study: Since the PBMCs were unsorted, naive and antigen-experienced cells could not be conclusively compared. Across the age range, TCR beta diversity per million T cells fell in a roughly linear way.

It was with a sample-barcoded 5' primer and a J-beta primer mix that a second PCR of roughly 7 to 12 cycles was run. Every cDNA was tagged by a template-switch adaptor with 12 random nucleotides. Sequencing recovered at least 3 million CDR3-containing paired-end reads from each sample. Each CDR3 protein is one row after TCRdb ran MiXCR on the 5' RACE reads. This table holds 700,000 to 900,000 distinct CDR3 sequences, 50% to 65% found once. This CDR3 region has 15 residues. Trimming at V came to 3 bases and at J to 6 bases, leaving 7 bases not matched to a gene. Germline-derived CDR1 and CDR2 are SGHDN and FVKESK.

This rearrangement joins TRBV14 to TRBJ2-1; 8 nucleotides match TRBD2. Specimen: blood. This receptor was taken from an elderly man in good health. Here the CDR3 reads CASSQGTRMLNEQFF. The CDR3 DNA reads as TGTGCCAGCAGCCAGGGGACTAGGATGCTCAATGAGCAGTTCTTC.